A single sample is the source of the 27 T cell receptor beta chains below, sequenced in a study of synovial regulatory T cells in juvenile arthritis. Method: immunoSEQ multiplex PCR; TCRdb's copy keeps in-frame clones and lacks some. The sample is made up of about 6,900 clones, and the top ten hold 0.55% to 0.7% of it. Sequencing input: Treg cells from blood. Subset specified: remaining (HLA-DR-negative) circulating blood Treg cells. Source of these receptors: a donor younger than 30 with juvenile idiopathic arthritis.

V usage is TRBV6-1 and J usage is TRBJ2-6; without DNA, the TCRdb call of TRBD2 cannot be checked. CDR3 size: 17 residues. Nucleotide data are not available. Germline CDR1 reads MNHNS; CDR2 reads SASEGT. The CDR3 loop is CASSEDRGAAGANVLTF.

The chain joins TRBV4-3 to TRBJ2-1. This CDR3 is built from 15 residues. DNA for this receptor is not on file. Germline V lookup: CDR1 LGHNA, CDR2 YSLEER. CDR3 sequence: CASSQDTGYNEEQFF.

The rearrangement uses TRBV5-5 and TRBJ1-4; the TCRdb call, TRBD1, lacks DNA for checking. This CDR3 region has 18 residues. There is no recorded DNA. Germline V lookup: CDR1 SGHKS, CDR2 YYEKEE (reference sequence). CDR3 sequence: CASSLVYPGGPTNEKLFF.

This CDR3 is CASSTLLGEQFF. J is TRBJ2-1 and V is TRBV28. Per germline, CDR1 MDHEN and CDR2 SYDVKM. The CDR3 loop spans 12 amino acids. Only the protein is on record.

This rearrangement joins TRBV4-2 to TRBJ2-3; TCRdb selects TRBD2, and the lack of DNA leaves this call unchecked. The CDR3 is 20 amino acids. Nucleotide data are not available. Germline V gives CDR1 LGHNA, CDR2 YNFKEQ. The CDR3 loop reads CASSRRGTSGSNWGADTQYF.

The chain employs TRBV10-3 and TRBJ2-3; TCRdb's D call of TRBD2 is untestable without DNA. The V gene's germline CDR1 is ENHRY and CDR2 SYGVKD. The CDR3 length is 17 residues. The coding DNA is unavailable. CDR3 protein: CAIRDFLAGDGPDTQYF.

The rearrangement uses TRBV5-6 and TRBJ2-1; the TRBD2 assignment by TCRdb is unverifiable without DNA. The germline gives CDR1 SGHDT, CDR2 YYEEEE. The CDR3 sequence is 16 residues long. Nucleotide data are not available. The CDR3 loop is CASSLVIAGGPEWQFF.

This clone shows up as medium-sized (0.01 to 0.1%) by frequency. The genes are TRBV18 and TRBJ2-7; there is no DNA to check the TCRdb D call of TRBD1. Germline V gene data show CDR1 as KGHSH and CDR2 as LQKENI. This CDR3 has 14 residues. Only the protein is on record. The CDR3 loop reads CASSPRGTGNEQYF.

The chain employs TRBV20-1 and TRBJ2-3; TCRdb gives TRBD1 as the D gene, but with no DNA this cannot be confirmed. Germline-derived CDR1 and CDR2 are DFQATT and SNEGSKA (reference sequence). The CDR3 has 11 residues. No DNA is listed. The CDR3 reads CSAPGIDTQYF.

The chain has TRBV6-5 and TRBJ1-5; no DNA is available, so the TRBD1 call from TCRdb remains unchecked. The germline V gene encodes CDR1 MNHEY and CDR2 SVGAGI. The CDR3 loop spans 14 amino acids. Only the protein is on record. CDR3 in amino acids: CASRTDRASGPQHF.

The CDR3 reads CASSPSGGIGGYTF. The chain couples TRBV6-5 to TRBJ1-2. Germline CDR1 is MNHEY and CDR2 is SVGAGI. The CDR3 covers 14 residues. No DNA accompanies this entry.

The chain uses TRBV11-2 and TRBJ2-2. CDR1 SGHAT and CDR2 FQNNGV come from the germline V gene. This CDR3 comprises 13 residues. There is no recorded DNA. CDR3: CASSLGYTGELFF.

The V gene is TRBV5-6, the J gene TRBJ2-2; checking the TCRdb D call of TRBD2 is not possible without DNA. The germline V gene encodes CDR1 SGHDT and CDR2 YYEEEE. This CDR3 has 15 amino acids. Nucleotide data are not available. CDR3 sequence reads: CASSGGGPVDGELFF.

This sequence joins TRBV7-2 and TRBJ1-1. Per the germline V gene, CDR1 is SGHTA and CDR2 is FQGNSA. The CDR3 has 13 amino acids. DNA for this receptor is not on file. The CDR3 is CASSLWMNTEAFF.

The chain combines TRBV28 with TRBJ2-5; the D call from TCRdb, TRBD2, cannot be confirmed without DNA. The CDR3 runs 11 residues. This entry has no DNA. Germline lookup yields CDR1 MDHEN and CDR2 SYDVKM. The CDR3 loop is CASSYLETQYF.

Frequency places this clone as medium-sized (0.01 to 0.1%). The chain is built from TRBV19 and TRBJ2-2; the D call of TRBD2 rests on TCRdb alone, since no DNA is present to check it. Germline V gene lookup returns CDR1 LNHDA and CDR2 SQIVND (reference sequence). There are 15 residues in the CDR3. DNA is not recorded here. CDR3: CASSTPGGNTGELFF.

The chain has TRBV28 and TRBJ2-6. The CDR3 length is 14 residues. Nucleotide data are not available. The germline V gene has CDR1 MDHEN and CDR2 SYDVKM. The CDR3 here is CASRRTPGANVLTF.

Considering frequency, this clone is medium-sized (0.01 to 0.1%). The CDR3 here is CASSELRGGYTF. This chain uses TRBV6-1 with TRBJ1-2. The CDR3 runs 12 residues. The protein alone is recorded here. The V gene's germline CDR1 is MNHNS and CDR2 SASEGT.

The rearrangement joins TRBV28 to TRBJ1-4; TCRdb gives TRBD1 as the D gene, but with no DNA this cannot be confirmed. There are 16 residues in the CDR3. The protein alone is recorded here. CDR1 is MDHEN, CDR2 SYDVKM, per germline. The CDR3 sequence is CASSSPGQGQDEKLFF.

The chain links TRBV7-9 to TRBJ2-7; TCRdb reports TRBD2, a call that lacks DNA to check it against. The V gene's germline CDR1 is SEHNR and CDR2 FQNEAQ (reference sequence). The CDR3 has 14 amino acids. The entry carries no DNA sequence. CDR3 amino acids: CASSFHGGPYEQYF.

The chain couples TRBV9 to TRBJ2-3; TCRdb proposes TRBD2, but this gene call is untestable without DNA. The CDR3 is 18 residues long. A DNA sequence was not provided. CDR1 and CDR2 from the germline V gene are SGDLS and YYNGEE. CDR3 amino acids: CASSVGLAGAGATDTQYF.

The chain employs TRBV7-9 and TRBJ2-1; the TRBD2 assignment by TCRdb is unverifiable without DNA. CDR3 size: 15 residues. Nucleotide data are not available. Looked up from germline, CDR1 is SEHNR and CDR2 is FQNEAQ (reference sequence). CDR3 loop: CASSSLAGWGNEQFF.

The rearrangement links TRBV5-1 to TRBJ2-7; the D call from TCRdb, TRBD2, cannot be confirmed without DNA. The CDR3 is 14 amino acids. DNA for this receptor is not on file. The germline V gene encodes CDR1 SGHRS and CDR2 YFSETQ. CDR3 sequence: CASSPGLAGYEQYF.

The rearrangement joins TRBV11-1 to TRBJ2-3; TCRdb names TRBD2, which stays unverified in the absence of DNA. There are 12 residues in the CDR3. No DNA was logged. Germline V gives CDR1 SGHAT, CDR2 FQDESV (reference sequence). The chain's CDR3 is CASSEITDTQYF.

The chain combines TRBV5-1 with TRBJ1-2; there is no DNA to check the TCRdb D call of TRBD1. The CDR3 is 16 residues long. No DNA sequence was recorded. Germline-derived CDR1 and CDR2 are SGHRS and YFSETQ. The CDR3 reads CASSSPTPDKEYGYTF.

This sequence joins TRBV5-6 and TRBJ1-2. Per the germline V gene, CDR1 is SGHDT and CDR2 is YYEEEE. The CDR3 has 11 residues. The record lacks a DNA sequence. CDR3 region: CASRGRGGYTF.

The rearrangement links TRBV5-6 to TRBJ2-5; there is no DNA to check the TCRdb D call of TRBD1. The CDR3 loop spans 13 amino acids. No DNA has been recorded. The germline CDR1 and CDR2 sequences are SGHDT and YYEEEE. This CDR3 reads CASSPTGSETQYF.